This TCR beta chain was sequenced for a study of blood T cell repertoires in COVID-19. Original data processing: It was from reference gene primer amplification that nucleated cell counts were estimated. Measured with immunoSEQ multiplex PCR; TCRdb has only the in-frame clones, and not every one. For V, J and clone size, that table is used; D and trimming come from the DNA. The data show about 100,000 clones, approximately 90% seen once. This TCR was recovered from a man aged 45 to 65 with active or convalescent COVID-19. The sequenced sample was peripheral blood.

In DNA, the CDR3 is TGTGCCACCACCGGACTAGCGGACAATGAGCAGTTCTTC. It encodes CATTGLADNEQFF. This chain uses TRBV10-3 with TRBJ2-1; 10 bases map to TRBD2. The CDR3 sequence is 13 residues long. V lost 10 bases and J lost 5; bases outside the gene matches: 5. The germline V gene encodes CDR1 ENHRY and CDR2 SYGVKD.